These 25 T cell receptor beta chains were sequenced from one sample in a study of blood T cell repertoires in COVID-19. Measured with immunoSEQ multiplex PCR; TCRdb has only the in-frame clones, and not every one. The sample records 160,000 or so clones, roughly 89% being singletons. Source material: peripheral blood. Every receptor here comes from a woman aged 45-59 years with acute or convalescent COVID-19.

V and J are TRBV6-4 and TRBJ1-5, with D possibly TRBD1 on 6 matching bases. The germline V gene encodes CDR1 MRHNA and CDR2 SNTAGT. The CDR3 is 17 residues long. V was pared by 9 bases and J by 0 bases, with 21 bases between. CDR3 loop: CASGTTTRLYSNQPQHF. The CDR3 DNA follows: TGTGCCAGTGGGACAACCACCCGTCTTTATAGCAATCAGCCCCAGCATTTT.

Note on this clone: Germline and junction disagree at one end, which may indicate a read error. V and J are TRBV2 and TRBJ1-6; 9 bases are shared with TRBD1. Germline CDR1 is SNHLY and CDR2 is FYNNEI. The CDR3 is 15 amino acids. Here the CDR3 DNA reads TGTGCCAGCAGAGAAGCGGGACAGGGAAATTCACCCCTCCACTTT. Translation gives CASREAGQGNSPLHF.

In DNA form, the CDR3 reads TGCGCCAGCAGTTCCCCAACAGGCACCGGGGAGCTGTTTTTT. Protein: CASSSPTGTGELFF. The chain recombines TRBV5-1 with TRBJ2-2; tentative D call: TRBD1 (5 bases). V shed 5 bases and J shed 4 bases, with 12 bases lying between them. CDR1 and CDR2 from the germline V gene are SGHRS and YFSETQ. This CDR3 is 14 amino acids long.

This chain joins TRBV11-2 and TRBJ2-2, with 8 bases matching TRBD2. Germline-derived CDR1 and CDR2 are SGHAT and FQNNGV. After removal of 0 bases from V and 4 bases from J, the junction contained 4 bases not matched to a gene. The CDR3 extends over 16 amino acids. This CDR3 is CASSLDGGGFTGELFF. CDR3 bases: TGTGCCAGCAGCTTAGACGGCGGGGGGTTCACCGGGGAGCTGTTTTTT.

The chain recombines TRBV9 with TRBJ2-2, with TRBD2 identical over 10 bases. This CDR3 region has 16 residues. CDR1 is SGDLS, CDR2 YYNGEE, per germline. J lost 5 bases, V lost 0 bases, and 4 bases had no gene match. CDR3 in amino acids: CASSVGSSGRTGELFF. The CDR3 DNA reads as TGTGCCAGCAGCGTAGGGTCTAGCGGGAGAACCGGGGAGCTGTTTTTT.

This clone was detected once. In DNA form, the CDR3 reads TGTGCCAGCAGTGCCTCCGGGACAGTAAACTATGGCTACACCTTC. Translating it yields CASSASGTVNYGYTF. This sequence joins TRBV2 and TRBJ1-2; 7 positions match TRBD1. Germline V CDR1 and CDR2: SNHLY, FYNNEI. The CDR3 contains 15 residues. With 4 bases clipped from V and 2 bases from J, the junction kept 7 bases outside the gene matches.

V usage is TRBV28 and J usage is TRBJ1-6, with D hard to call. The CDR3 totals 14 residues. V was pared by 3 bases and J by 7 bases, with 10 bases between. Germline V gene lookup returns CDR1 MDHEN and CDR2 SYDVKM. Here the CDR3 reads CASSFSPRNSPLHF. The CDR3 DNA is TGTGCCAGCAGTTTTTCGCCCCGGAATTCACCCCTCCACTTT.

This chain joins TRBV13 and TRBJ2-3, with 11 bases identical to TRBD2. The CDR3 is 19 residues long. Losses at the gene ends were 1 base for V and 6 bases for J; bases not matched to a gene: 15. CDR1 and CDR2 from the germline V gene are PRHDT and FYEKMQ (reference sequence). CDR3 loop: CASSLEGTSGVFGRDTQYF. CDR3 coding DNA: TGTGCCAGCAGCTTAGAGGGGACTAGCGGAGTCTTTGGGCGGGATACGCAGTATTTT.

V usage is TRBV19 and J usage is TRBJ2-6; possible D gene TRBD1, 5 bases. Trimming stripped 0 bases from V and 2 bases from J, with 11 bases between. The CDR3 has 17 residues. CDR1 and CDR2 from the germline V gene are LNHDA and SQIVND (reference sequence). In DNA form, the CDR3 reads TGTGCCAGTAGTATAGATCTCATAGGGGCTGGGGCCAACGTCCTGACTTTC. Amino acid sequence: CASSIDLIGAGANVLTF.

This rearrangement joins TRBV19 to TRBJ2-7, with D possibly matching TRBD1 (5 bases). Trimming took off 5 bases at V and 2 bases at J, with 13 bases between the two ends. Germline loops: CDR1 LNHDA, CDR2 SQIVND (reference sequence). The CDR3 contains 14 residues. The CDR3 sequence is CASSFNDRTYEQYF. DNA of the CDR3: TGTGCCAGTAGTTTCAACGACAGAACCTACGAGCAGTACTTC.

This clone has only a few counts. The CDR3 is CASSAGVSPLHF. The CDR3 DNA sequence: TGTGCCAGCAGTGCAGGGGTATCACCCCTCCACTTT. The J gene is TRBJ1-6, the V gene TRBV12-3 or TRBV12-4, with D maybe TRBD1 (6 bases). This CDR3 is built from 12 residues. Deletions cut 5 bases from V and 10 bases from J, with 9 bases between.

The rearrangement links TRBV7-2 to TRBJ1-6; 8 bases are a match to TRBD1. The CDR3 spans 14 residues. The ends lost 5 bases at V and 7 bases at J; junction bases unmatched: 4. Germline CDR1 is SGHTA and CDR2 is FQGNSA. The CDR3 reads CASSPGGHNSPLHF. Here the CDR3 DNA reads TGTGCCAGCAGCCCAGGGGGCCACAATTCACCCCTCCACTTT.

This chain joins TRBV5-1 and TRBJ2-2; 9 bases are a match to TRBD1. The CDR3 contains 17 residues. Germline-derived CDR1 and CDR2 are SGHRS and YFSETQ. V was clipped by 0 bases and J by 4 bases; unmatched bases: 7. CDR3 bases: TGCGCCAGCAGCTTGGGTGCGACAGGGGGGCGCACCGGGGAGCTGTTTTTT. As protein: CASSLGATGGRTGELFF.

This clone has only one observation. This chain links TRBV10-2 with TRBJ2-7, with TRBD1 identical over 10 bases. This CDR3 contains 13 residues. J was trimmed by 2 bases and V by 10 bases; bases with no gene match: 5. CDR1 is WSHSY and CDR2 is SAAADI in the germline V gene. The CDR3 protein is CATWDRGTYEQYF. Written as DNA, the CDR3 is TGCGCCACCTGGGACAGGGGAACCTACGAGCAGTACTTC.

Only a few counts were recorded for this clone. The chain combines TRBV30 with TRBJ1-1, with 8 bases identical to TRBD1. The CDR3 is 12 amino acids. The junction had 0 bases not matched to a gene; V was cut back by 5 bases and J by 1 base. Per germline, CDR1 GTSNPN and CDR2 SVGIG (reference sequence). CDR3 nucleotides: TGTGCCTGGGGGACAGGGAACACTGAAGCTTTCTTT. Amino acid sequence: CAWGTGNTEAFF.

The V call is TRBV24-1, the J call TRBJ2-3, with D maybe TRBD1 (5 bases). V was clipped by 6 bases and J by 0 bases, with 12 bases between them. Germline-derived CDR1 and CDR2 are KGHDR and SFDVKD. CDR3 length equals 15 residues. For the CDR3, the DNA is TGTGCCACCAGTCCCCGACAGCCAAGCACAGATACGCAGTATTTT. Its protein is CATSPRQPSTDTQYF.

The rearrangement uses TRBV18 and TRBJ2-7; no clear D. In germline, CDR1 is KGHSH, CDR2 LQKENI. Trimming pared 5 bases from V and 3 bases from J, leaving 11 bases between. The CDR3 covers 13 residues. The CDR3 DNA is TGTGCCAGCTCAGGGCAGGAAATCTACGAGCAGTACTTC. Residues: CASSGQEIYEQYF. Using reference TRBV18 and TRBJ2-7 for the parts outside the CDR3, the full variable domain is NAGVMQNPRHLVRRRGQEARLRCSPMKGHSHVYWYRQLPEEGLKFMVYLQKENIIDESGMPKERFSAEFPKEGPSILRIQQVVRGDSAAYFCASSGQEIYEQYFGPGTRLTVT.

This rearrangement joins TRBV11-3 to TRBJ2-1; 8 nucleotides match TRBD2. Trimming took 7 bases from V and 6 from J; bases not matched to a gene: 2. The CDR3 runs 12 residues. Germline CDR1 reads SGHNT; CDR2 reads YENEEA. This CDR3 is CASTGRGNEQFF. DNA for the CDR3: TGTGCCAGCACCGGGAGGGGCAATGAGCAGTTCTTC.

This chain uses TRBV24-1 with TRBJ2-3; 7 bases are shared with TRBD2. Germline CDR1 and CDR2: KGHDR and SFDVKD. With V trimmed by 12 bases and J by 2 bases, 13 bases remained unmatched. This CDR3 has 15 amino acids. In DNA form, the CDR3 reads TGTGCCCCCACCCCCCCGGGGGGTACCACAGATACGCAGTATTTT. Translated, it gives CAPTPPGGTTDTQYF.

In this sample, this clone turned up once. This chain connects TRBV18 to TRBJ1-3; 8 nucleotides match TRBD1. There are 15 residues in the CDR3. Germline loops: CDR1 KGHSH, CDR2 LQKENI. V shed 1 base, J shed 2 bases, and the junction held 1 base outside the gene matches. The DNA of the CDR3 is TGTGCCAGCTCACCACAACAGGGGGCTGGAAACACCATATATTTT. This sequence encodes CASSPQQGAGNTIYF.

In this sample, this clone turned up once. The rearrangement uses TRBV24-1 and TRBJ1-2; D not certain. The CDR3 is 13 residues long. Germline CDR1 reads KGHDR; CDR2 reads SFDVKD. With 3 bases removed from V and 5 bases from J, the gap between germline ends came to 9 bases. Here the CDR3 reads CATSDAQIYGYTF. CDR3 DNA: TGTGCCACCAGTGATGCTCAGATTTATGGCTACACCTTC.

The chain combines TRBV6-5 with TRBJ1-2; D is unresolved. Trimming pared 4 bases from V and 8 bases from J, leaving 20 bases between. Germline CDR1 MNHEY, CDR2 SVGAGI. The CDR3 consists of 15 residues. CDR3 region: CASSSAVGSPVGYTF. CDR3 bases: TGTGCCAGCAGTTCGGCGGTTGGCAGTCCTGTGGGCTACACCTTC.

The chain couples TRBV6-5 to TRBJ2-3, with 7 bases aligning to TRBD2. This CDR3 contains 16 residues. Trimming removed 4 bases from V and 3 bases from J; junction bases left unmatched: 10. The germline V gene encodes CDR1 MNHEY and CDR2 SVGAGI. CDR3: CASSSNPAGLTDTQYF. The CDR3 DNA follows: TGTGCCAGCAGTTCGAATCCAGCGGGGTTGACAGATACGCAGTATTTT.

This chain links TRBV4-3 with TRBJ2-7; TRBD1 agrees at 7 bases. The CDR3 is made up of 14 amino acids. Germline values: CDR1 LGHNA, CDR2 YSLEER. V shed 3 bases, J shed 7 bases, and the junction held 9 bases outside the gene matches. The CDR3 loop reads CASSQVLTGQEQYF. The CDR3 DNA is TGCGCCAGCAGCCAGGTCCTGACAGGGCAAGAGCAGTACTTC.

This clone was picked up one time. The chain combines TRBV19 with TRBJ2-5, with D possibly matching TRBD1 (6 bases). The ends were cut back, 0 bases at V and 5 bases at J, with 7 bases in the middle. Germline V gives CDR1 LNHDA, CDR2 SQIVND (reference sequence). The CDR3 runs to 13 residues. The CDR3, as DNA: TGTGCCAGTAGTATAGACAGGGGTGAGACCCAGTACTTC. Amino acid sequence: CASSIDRGETQYF.